These 15 T cell receptor beta chains were all obtained from the same sample, sequenced in a study of post-analysis software for immune sequencing data. Regarding the study as a whole: Comparison of patients with controls showed five or six TRBV segments more frequent in patients, TRBV5-6, TRBV5-1 and TRBV20-1 among them.

TCR beta libraries were prepared from cDNA with unique molecular identifiers. TCRdb called the PCR reads again in MiXCR, with one record for every CDR3 protein. The sample shows about 540,000 distinct CDR3 sequences, roughly 34% of them seen only once. These TCRs are of unknown antigen specificity. Sequencing input: blood. All receptors come from a girl between 2 and 17 years old with multiple sclerosis.

This clonotype was seen a handful of times. V usage is TRBV10-2 and J usage is TRBJ1-5; TRBD1 might be the D (5 bases). CDR3 size: 17 residues. Trimming shortened V by 0 bases and J by 4 bases, and 16 bases separated the two germline ends. Germline CDR1 WSHSY, CDR2 SAAADI. Here the CDR3 reads CASSESGIGAANQPQHF. Here the CDR3 DNA reads TGCGCCAGCAGTGAGTCTGGGATAGGGGCAGCTAATCAGCCCCAGCATTTT.

The chain joins TRBV3-1 to TRBJ2-7, with 10 bases identical to TRBD1. The J call may be incorrect, as the DNA end agrees better with TRBJ2-5. The germline V gene has CDR1 LGHDT and CDR2 YNNKEL (reference sequence). This CDR3 spans 14 amino acids. The CDR3 sequence: CASSQPDRGETQYF. The CDR3 DNA reads TGTGCCAGCAGCCAACCGGACAGGGGGGAGACCCAGTACTTC.

As for this clonotype: This clone may be a read error of a much larger clone one base away. The chain carries TRBV4-1 and TRBJ2-5; 7 bases match TRBD2. The V gene's germline CDR1 is MGHRA and CDR2 YSYEKL. The CDR3 has 14 residues. V lost 2 bases, J lost 5 bases, and 5 bases stayed unmatched. The CDR3 loop is CASSQKTSSETQYF. The CDR3 nucleotides are TGCGCCAGCAGCCAAAAGACTAGCAGTGAGACCCAGTACTTC.

The chain employs TRBV2 and TRBJ2-1; possible D gene TRBD1, 6 bases. Looked up from germline, CDR1 is SNHLY and CDR2 is FYNNEI. Trimming removed 8 bases at V and 0 bases at J, with 11 bases between. The CDR3 covers 14 residues. The CDR3, as DNA: TGTGCCAGCTGCACAGGGTTCTCCTACAATGAGCAGTTCTTC. Encoded protein: CASCTGFSYNEQFF.

Concerning this clonotype itself: The junction departs from germline at one end; a sequencing error may be responsible. The chain is built from TRBV12-3 or TRBV12-4 and TRBJ2-1; 14 bases are a match to TRBD2. The assigned J gene may be wrong: the sequence end matches TRBJ2-7 better. The CDR3 consists of 19 residues. CDR3 nucleotides: TGCGCCAGCAGTTTAGGGACTAGCGGGAGAGGCATGTCCTACAATGAGCAGTACTTC. Translated: CASSLGTSGRGMSYNEQYF.

The chain is built from TRBV3-1 and TRBJ2-5, with no clear D. Per germline, CDR1 LGHDT and CDR2 YNNKEL (reference sequence). There are 15 residues in the CDR3. Trimming cost V 5 bases and J 1 base, with 14 bases left between them. The CDR3 bases are TGTGCCAGCAGCAATATTCTCGGATCCCAAGAGACCCAGTACTTC. Amino acids: CASSNILGSQETQYF.

The chain links TRBV5-6 to TRBJ1-1; the D gene is possibly TRBD1 (5 bases). The CDR3 sequence is 16 residues long. V dropped 0 bases and J dropped 4 bases, with 16 bases sitting between them. CDR1 is SGHDT, CDR2 YYEEEE, per germline. The CDR3: CASSLVTGPGVTEAFF. CDR3 coding DNA: TGTGCCAGCAGCTTGGTGACGGGGCCGGGCGTCACTGAAGCTTTCTTT.

V is TRBV6-5 and J is TRBJ1-4; 11 positions match TRBD1. The V and J ends lost 4 bases and 6 bases, in that order; junction bases with no gene match: 10. The CDR3 is made up of 17 amino acids. CDR1 MNHEY and CDR2 SVGAGI come from the germline V gene. The CDR3 protein is CASSLGWTGGEHEKLFF. In nucleotides, the CDR3 is TGTGCCAGCAGTTTGGGTTGGACAGGGGGCGAACATGAAAAACTGTTTTTT.

The table lists this clonotype with a count of one. The chain carries TRBV29-1 and TRBJ1-1, with 9 bases identical to TRBD1. The J segment lost 1 base and the V segment lost 5 bases, leaving 14 bases of the junction unmatched. The CDR3 spans 17 residues. Germline V gives CDR1 SQVTM, CDR2 ANQGSEA. CDR3: CSVTESVGTGWNTEAFF. The CDR3 region has the DNA TGCAGCGTTACCGAATCCGTCGGGACAGGGTGGAACACTGAAGCTTTCTTT.

CDR3 DNA: TGTGCCAGCAGCCCGCAGGGGGGTTGGCAGCCCCAGCATTTT. It specifies CASSPQGGWQPQHF. V gene TRBV6-5 combines with J gene TRBJ1-5; 7 nucleotides agree with TRBD1. Germline loops: CDR1 MNHEY, CDR2 SVGAGI. The ends lost 6 bases at V and 7 bases at J; junction bases unmatched: 9. This CDR3 contains 14 residues.

A few counts support this clonotype. V usage is TRBV11-2 and J usage is TRBJ2-7; 10 nucleotides agree with TRBD1. This CDR3 spans 15 amino acids. V shed 6 bases, J shed 1 base, and the junction held 6 bases outside the gene matches. Looked up from germline, CDR1 is SGHAT and CDR2 is FQNNGV. The CDR3 sequence is CASSNPGQGSYEQYF. CDR3 nucleotides: TGTGCCAGCAGTAATCCGGGACAGGGGTCCTACGAGCAGTACTTC.

This chain joins TRBV5-1 and TRBJ1-2, with a possible D match to TRBD1 (5 bases). CDR1 and CDR2 from the germline V gene are SGHRS and YFSETQ. CDR3 length equals 13 residues. The V end lost 0 bases, the J end lost 6 bases, and 9 bases lay between the germline ends. This CDR3 is CASSLEAGNGYTF. The CDR3 bases are TGCGCCAGCAGCTTGGAGGCAGGGAATGGCTACACCTTC.

This clonotype turned up a few times. V is TRBV4-1 and J is TRBJ2-1; D may match TRBD1 or TRBD2 (7 bases each). There are 17 residues in the CDR3. The V gene lost 0 bases and the J gene lost 6 bases, with 18 bases spanning the gap. Germline CDR1 reads MGHRA; CDR2 reads YSYEKL. CDR3 protein: CASSQEAGGGPLNEQFF. The CDR3 nucleotides read TGCGCCAGCAGCCAAGAAGCAGGGGGGGGGCCCCTCAATGAGCAGTTCTTC.

As concerns this clonotype: The germline gene is not matched at one end of the junction; a read error may be the cause. The CDR3, as DNA: TGCAGTGCTTGGGACCTCGGGGCCAACGTCCGGACTTTC. It translates to CSAWDLGANVRTF. The J gene is TRBJ2-6, the V gene TRBV20-1; D may match TRBD1 or TRBD2 (5 bases each). The germline CDR1 and CDR2 sequences are DFQATT and SNEGSKA (reference sequence). The CDR3 sequence is 13 residues long.

This CDR3 reads CASSPRAGDSNNEQYF. CDR3 nucleotides: TGTGCCAGCAGTCCTAGGGCGGGGGATTCTAACAATGAGCAGTACTTC. The chain is built from TRBV12-3 or TRBV12-4 and TRBJ2-7; the match to TRBD2 covers 7 bases. The CDR3 spans 16 residues. Trimming cost V 5 bases and J 7 bases; bases outside gene matches: 17.